This TCR beta chain was identified in a study of CXCR3-negative and CXCR3-positive naive CD8 T cells. Overall study results and limits: TRB CDR3 properties indicated TCR strength, while surface CD5 was similar across naive subsets. Diversity ran similarly high across both naive subsets but far lower in memory CD8+ cells.

Naive CD8+ T cells showed a CD45RO-CCR7+CD27+CD95- phenotype. The germline V gene encodes CDR1 SGHRS and CDR2 YFSETQ. CDR3 length: 17 amino acids. To note about this clonotype: Its specificity is not known.

Libraries were UMI-labeled 5' RACE TRB cDNA. TCRdb re-called the 5' RACE reads, yielding one record per CDR3 amino acid sequence without DNA. This sample's table reports about 130,000 distinct CDR3 sequences. This sequence originates from a human donor in good health. Some clones in this sample may be carry-over from other donors' samples. The chain is built from TRBV5-1 and TRBJ2-7; TCRdb's D call of TRBD1 is untestable without DNA. Source material: naive CXCR3- CD8+ T cells from blood. Subset noted: CD45RO-CCR7+CD27+CD95- naive CD8+ T cells lacking CXCR3 (TNR3-). This CDR3 is CASSLEVPDNGDYEQYF.